The present T cell receptor beta chain was sequenced within a study of regulatory T cells in long-lasting Graves disease (dated by TCRdb to about 2021). For the study in its entirety: Antithyroid drugs had been taken for less than 3 months by newly diagnosed Graves' disease patients. Persistent Graves' disease patients were compared with newly diagnosed Graves' disease patients by peripheral blood TCR sequencing and RNA sequencing. The study was conducted in China and was registered as a clinical trial. A total of 33 samples underwent TCR sequencing, from roughly 13 patients with persistent Graves' disease and roughly 20 patients with newly diagnosed Graves' disease. The study at large found these results: The authors noted that the small sample size was a limitation that may lower accuracy. Because the primary lesion, thyroid tissue, could not be accessed, the study looked at peripheral blood alone. Sequencing and analysis were restricted to the TCR beta chain. A larger number of public clonotypes was shared among persistent patients (fewer than 3,000) than among newly diagnosed patients (around 870). TRBV28, TRBJ1-2 and TRBJ2-5 were preferentially used in persistent disease, while TRBV20-1 and TRBJ2-1 were favored in newly diagnosed disease. Persistent Graves' disease patients showed lower TCR Shannon entropy and fewer highly expanded clones than newly diagnosed patients, suggesting clonal expansion.

Comment on this clonotype: The specificity of this receptor is unknown. Base qualities are not at hand, and no much larger clone is one base apart.

The CDR3 covers 17 residues, taking in both the cysteine and the phenylalanine. Just the 51-base CDR3 DNA is kept, in frame starting at base 1. After removal of 2 bases from V and 4 bases from J, the junction retains 4 bases not matched to a gene. In the germline V gene, CDR1 corresponds to ENHRY and CDR2 to SYGVKD. Read against the paper, the sample's time point label means: newly diagnosed GD, antithyroid drugs for less than 3 months. For both TCR sequencing and RNA sequencing, RNA was extracted from PBMCs using TRIzol. The diagnosis of Graves' disease followed American Thyroid Association guidelines. Recruitment of patients was carried out at an endocrinology department in Xi'an, China. Each patient gave 7 to 9.5 milliliters of peripheral blood, collected in an EDTA anticoagulant tube. Ficoll Paque Plus density gradient separation was used to isolate PBMCs, and no further T cell sorting was done. An Agilent 2100 Bioanalyzer and agarose gel were used to assess RNA quality, and a NanoDrop 2000 was used to measure RNA concentration.

The receptor library was made with multiplex PCR. Sequencer: Illumina HiSeq 4000. TCR beta libraries were built with iRepertoire HTBI primers and Arm-PCR amplification of CDR3 regions. Before sequencing, the PCR products went through gel purification. On the authors' methods: Across samples, about 64 TRBV and 14 TRBJ segments were identified and used for gene usage analysis of CDR3 amino acid clonotypes. Filtered high-quality paired reads were merged into contigs using COPE and FqMerger. Contigs were aligned with BLAST to IMGT TRBV, TRBD and TRBJ reference genes, and CDR3 was defined per IMGT. Any clonotype with a frequency above 0.1% was classified as a highly expanded clone. Shannon entropy was used to measure repertoire diversity, and the Gini coefficient was used to measure V-J evenness. A clonotype found in more than one individual was treated as public. The raw public data were reprocessed by TCRdb itself: fastp quality trimming at Q25, MiXCR clonotype calling, in-frame beta chains only. Identical CDR3 proteins give one entry, which carries the most common genes and DNA. The V and J calls and clone size come from TCRdb's table, not from the authors' own analysis. For this sample there are about 460,000 distinct CDR3 sequences; around 15% appear just once. About a sixth of the sample comes from the top ten.

This sample was shared with a second study, whose subject was T cells in Graves' hyperthyroidism and ophthalmopathy. The second investigation adds: Stable Graves' hyperthyroidism was defined as the absence of progression to ophthalmopathy over 18 months of follow-up. The hyperthyroidism patients were between 18 and 65 years old and newly diagnosed, with a disease duration of less than 2 months. Patients with uncontrolled infections, other autoimmune diseases, pregnancy or lactation were excluded. Diagnoses were based on clinical symptoms, serum thyroxine and TRAb, thyroid ultrasound and orbital computed tomography. For the first round of RT-PCR on the TCR CDR3, the HTBI primer set was used together with the Qiagen OneStep RT-PCR kit. Most expanded thyroid clonotypes (frequency above 0.001) were also detected in blood, a finding suggesting that blood repertoires may reflect thyroid immune responses. In cross-validation, a model built on a 13 V-J signature told ophthalmopathy apart from stable hyperthyroidism with just under 90% sensitivity and about 81% specificity, and in testing the same model reached 80%/75%. In validation, the model predicted progression to ophthalmopathy a median of roughly 6.5 months before onset, with over 60% sensitivity and more than 72% specificity. To identify distinguishing TCR V-J signatures, a discovery cohort of 90 to 100 patients was used, comprising 40 to 45 with Graves' ophthalmopathy and 57 with stable Graves' hyperthyroidism. An independent validation cohort of under 20 hyperthyroidism patients and 15 or so patients who later progressed to ophthalmopathy tested prospective prediction of ophthalmopathy. The roughly 100 discovery patients were randomly divided into training and test sets at a 7:3 ratio. The study also compared thyroid tissue and blood T-cell repertoires from roughly six Graves' hyperthyroidism patients. Once sampling was done, hyperthyroidism patients were given methimazole at a starting dose of 30 mg daily, whereas ophthalmopathy patients were given high-dose intravenous methylprednisolone. The libraries were constructed in a second round of multiplex PCR and then size-selected and purified. Libraries were sequenced paired-end with 100 bp reads on an Illumina HiSeq2000. SOAPnuke was used to process the raw data, throwing out any read that contained adapters or uncalled bases, had a mean Phred below 15, or lacked an exact constant-primer or identifier match. COPE v1.2.5 was used to merge high-quality paired reads, and clonotypes were defined as unique nucleotide sequences. MiTCR v1.1 was used to align the clonotypes against IMGT TRBV, TRBD and TRBJ reference segments. The analysis was restricted to V-J combinations with a frequency above 0.0001, which together covered roughly 99% of the repertoires. The TCS score was defined as F50 (clonal expansion) divided by E x V (chaos), with BLOSUM62-based TCRdist calculated between CDR3 peptides within each V-J. Welch's t-statistics and random forest reduced several hundred V-J features to around 14, which were used in a naive Bayes classifier (R e1071). No statistical method was used to set the sample size in advance, and investigators knew the group allocation. TCR Vbeta CDR3 sequencing of some 140 peripheral blood samples (approximately 44 ophthalmopathy, 75 hyperthyroidism and approximately 17 progressor patients) is reported in the paper.

Recombination connected TRBV10-3 to TRBJ2-3, with 15 middle bases fitting TRBD2. This material consisted of peripheral blood mononuclear cells (PBMCs), taken at new diagnosis, from a patient treated with antithyroid drugs. The receptor was derived from a woman in her fifties or sixties with Graves disease. Donor details come from another sample of the same person, matched by shared clones. The nucleotide sequence reads as follows: TGTGCCATCAGTGAGCGGGGACTAGCGGGAGGCGCAGATACGCAGTATTTT. It specifies CAISERGLAGGADTQYF.